The 27 T cell receptor beta chains in this list originate from one sample, sequenced in a study of monozygotic twins with inflammatory bowel disease. Reprocessing the 5' RACE reads, TCRdb reports a single entry for every CDR3 protein and omits DNA. The repertoire shows around 99,000 distinct CDR3 sequences; the top ten hold 9.5% to 15%. The sequenced sample was blood. These TCRs come from a human donor with ulcerative colitis or Crohn's disease, or a healthy co-twin of an affected twin (not recorded which).

The chain joins TRBV7-2 to TRBJ2-3; the TCRdb call, TRBD1, lacks DNA for checking. This CDR3 comprises 14 residues. The V gene's germline CDR1 is SGHTA and CDR2 FQGNSA. CDR3: CASSPLSPTDTQYF.

V is TRBV20-1 and J is TRBJ2-4; the D call of TRBD2 rests on TCRdb alone, since no DNA is present to check it. Germline lookup yields CDR1 DFQATT and CDR2 SNEGSKA (reference sequence). The CDR3 is made up of 14 amino acids. CDR3 in amino acids: CSALGGGGGYIQYF.

V usage is TRBV5-6 and J usage is TRBJ1-1; TCRdb's D call of TRBD1 is untestable without DNA. This CDR3 is built from 15 residues. Germline values: CDR1 SGHDT, CDR2 YYEEEE. CDR3 in amino acids: CASSVQGERNTEAFF.

This rearrangement joins TRBV28 to TRBJ2-1; TCRdb's assignment of TRBD1 cannot be checked, as there is no DNA. The CDR3 loop spans 16 amino acids. Germline CDR1 reads MDHEN; CDR2 reads SYDVKM. This CDR3 reads CASSLRGSRSYNEQFF.

This sequence joins TRBV18 and TRBJ1-2; no DNA is available, so the TRBD1 call from TCRdb remains unchecked. Germline V gene lookup returns CDR1 KGHSH and CDR2 LQKENI. This CDR3 has 14 residues. CDR3 loop: CASSPPTGDYGYTF. The entire variable domain, with the rest obtained from reference TRBV18 and TRBJ1-2, is as follows: NAGVMQNPRHLVRRRGQEARLRCSPMKGHSHVYWYRQLPEEGLKFMVYLQKENIIDESGMPKERFSAEFPKEGPSILRIQQVVRGDSAAYFCASSPPTGDYGYTFGSGTRLTVV.

The rearrangement links TRBV9 to TRBJ2-1. This CDR3 comprises 15 residues. Germline V lookup: CDR1 SGDLS, CDR2 YYNGEE. The chain's CDR3 is CASSVLGSSYNEQFF.

The J gene is TRBJ2-1, the V gene TRBV29-1; the TRBD1 assignment by TCRdb is unverifiable without DNA. The germline V gene encodes CDR1 SQVTM and CDR2 ANQGSEA. CDR3 length equals 12 residues. The CDR3 is CSVHRGWNEQFF.

The chain links TRBV7-2 to TRBJ2-3; TCRdb picks TRBD1, but there is no DNA to check that call. The CDR3 runs to 12 residues. CDR1 and CDR2 from the germline V gene are SGHTA and FQGNSA. The CDR3 reads CASSLGGRRRDF.

The chain uses TRBV7-2 and TRBJ2-5. The CDR3 contains 15 residues. Germline V lookup: CDR1 SGHTA, CDR2 FQGNSA. CDR3 region: CASSLRRHEQETQYF.

The chain joins TRBV7-7 to TRBJ2-3; TCRdb picks TRBD2, but there is no DNA to check that call. This CDR3 comprises 14 residues. CDR1 SSHAT and CDR2 FNYEAQ come from the germline V gene (reference sequence). The CDR3: CASSLSSATDTQYF.

The rearrangement joins TRBV20-1 to TRBJ1-1; TCRdb's D call of TRBD1 is untestable without DNA. Germline-derived CDR1 and CDR2 are DFQATT and SNEGSKA (reference sequence). The CDR3 consists of 15 residues. The CDR3 protein is CSAREGRGGNTEAFF.

The gene calls are TRBV5-1 and TRBJ2-7. The CDR3 is 12 amino acids. Germline lookup yields CDR1 SGHRS and CDR2 YFSETQ. CDR3: CASSLDYTEQYF.

The V call is TRBV12-3 or TRBV12-4, the J call TRBJ1-1; TCRdb returns TRBD1, unconfirmable since there is no DNA. There are 14 residues in the CDR3. CDR3 sequence: CASSPTPANSEAFF.

This chain links TRBV9 with TRBJ2-7; the TCRdb D gene call, TRBD2, has no DNA to confirm it. The CDR3 spans 14 residues. Germline CDR1 and CDR2: SGDLS and YYNGEE. CDR3 loop: CASSAGTSGYEQYF.

V usage is TRBV9 and J usage is TRBJ2-1; as DNA is missing, the TRBD2 call by TCRdb cannot be tested. Germline values: CDR1 SGDLS, CDR2 YYNGEE. CDR3 size: 12 residues. The CDR3 reads CASSGELDEQFF.

The gene calls are TRBV18 and TRBJ2-7. This CDR3 region has 16 residues. CDR1 is KGHSH and CDR2 is LQKENI in the germline V gene. The CDR3 reads CASSPMGGSVPYEQYF.

The rearrangement uses TRBV10-3 and TRBJ2-7; TCRdb designates TRBD1, a call that cannot be tested without DNA. The CDR3 is made up of 13 amino acids. Germline V gene sequence: CDR1 ENHRY, CDR2 SYGVKD. This chain's CDR3 is CAIASGPSYEQYF.

The chain recombines TRBV20-1 with TRBJ2-5. This CDR3 has 15 amino acids. Germline CDR1 and CDR2: DFQATT and SNEGSKA (reference sequence). CDR3 sequence reads: CSASVSVGSAETQYF.

CDR3 sequence reads: CASSPSGGYQETQYF. This chain joins TRBV7-6 and TRBJ2-5; checking the TCRdb D call of TRBD1 is not possible without DNA. The CDR3 length is 15 residues. Germline V CDR1 and CDR2: SGHVS, FNYEAQ.

CDR3 protein: CSVRDTGGLNEQFF. The chain employs TRBV29-1 and TRBJ2-1; the TCRdb D gene call, TRBD1, has no DNA to confirm it. CDR3 length: 14 residues. Germline V gene data show CDR1 as SQVTM and CDR2 as ANQGSEA.

V is TRBV5-1 and J is TRBJ2-3; TCRdb's D call, TRBD2, is unchecked because there is no DNA. The CDR3 is 18 residues long. The germline gives CDR1 SGHRS, CDR2 YFSETQ. This CDR3 is CASSSGGLSGGFTDTQYF.

This chain links TRBV25-1 with TRBJ1-2. Looked up from germline, CDR1 is MGHDK and CDR2 is SYGVNS. The CDR3 extends over 13 amino acids. The CDR3 sequence: CASSVGSTYGYTF.

The chain recombines TRBV20-1 with TRBJ2-3; TCRdb selects TRBD1, and the lack of DNA leaves this call unchecked. The CDR3 extends over 13 amino acids. From germline, CDR1 is DFQATT and CDR2 SNEGSKA (reference sequence). CDR3 amino acids: CSARGPFGDTQYF.

This CDR3 is CASRGTGFAEKLFF. The J gene is TRBJ1-4, the V gene TRBV12-3 or TRBV12-4; absent DNA, TCRdb's TRBD1 call cannot be checked. This CDR3 is 14 amino acids long.

The chain couples TRBV3-1 to TRBJ1-1. This CDR3 is 15 amino acids long. CDR1 is LGHDT and CDR2 is YNNKEL in the germline V gene (reference sequence). The CDR3 loop is CASSQWGQSNTEAFF.

This chain uses TRBV7-3 with TRBJ2-3. CDR1 is SGHTA and CDR2 is FQGTGA in the germline V gene. The CDR3 spans 15 residues. CDR3 sequence reads: CASSLAGASTDTQYF.

The rearrangement uses TRBV20-1 and TRBJ2-1; there is no DNA to check the TCRdb D call of TRBD2. Germline CDR1 and CDR2: DFQATT and SNEGSKA (reference sequence). The CDR3 loop spans 14 amino acids. CDR3 amino acids: CSAESGGAWNEQFF.